One and the same sample provided the 10 T cell receptor beta chains below, sequenced in a study of blood T cell repertoires in COVID-19. Method: immunoSEQ multiplex PCR; TCRdb's copy keeps in-frame clones and lacks some. The sample consists of a few hundred thousand clones, 86% of them appearing once. Sample: peripheral blood. These receptors all stem from a man aged 25 to 45 who had recovered from COVID-19.

The chain carries TRBV5-1 and TRBJ2-2; TRBD2 agrees at 8 bases. Looked up from germline, CDR1 is SGHRS and CDR2 is YFSETQ. The CDR3 runs to 16 residues. V lost 0 bases, J lost 6 bases, and 7 bases stayed unmatched. CDR3 in DNA: TGCGCCAGCAGCTTGGAGGGTAGCGGGGATTCCGGGGAGCTGTTTTTT. It specifies CASSLEGSGDSGELFF.

The chain carries TRBV7-6 and TRBJ2-2, with D possibly TRBD1 on 6 matching bases. This CDR3 has 16 residues. Germline CDR1 is SGHVS and CDR2 is FNYEAQ. V was pared by 4 bases and J by 6 bases, with 18 bases between. Here the CDR3 DNA reads TGTGCCAGCAGCTCTCAAACAGGGTTTGACGCCGGGGAGCTGTTTTTT. It is translated as CASSSQTGFDAGELFF.

The chain carries TRBV29-1 and TRBJ2-7; 8 bases line up with TRBD1. The J segment lost 3 bases and the V segment lost 1 base, leaving 5 bases of the junction unmatched. The CDR3 covers 14 residues. CDR1 and CDR2 (germline): SQVTM, ANQGSEA. The CDR3 spells CSVEGQGIDYEQYF. The CDR3 DNA reads TGCAGCGTTGAAGGACAGGGGATTGACTACGAGCAGTACTTC.

J is TRBJ2-7 and V is TRBV19, with D perhaps TRBD2 (6 bases). V was cut by 1 base and J by 7 bases, with 17 bases left in between. CDR1 and CDR2 (germline): LNHDA, SQIVND (reference sequence). CDR3 length: 15 amino acids. The CDR3 nucleotides are TGTGCCAGTAGTATAGGGGGATCTCTGGAGGGTGAGCAGTACTTC. It specifies CASSIGGSLEGEQYF.

This clone has only a few counts. The rearrangement links TRBV20-1 to TRBJ1-4; D perhaps matches TRBD1 (5 bases). Germline V CDR1 and CDR2: DFQATT, SNEGSKA (reference sequence). V lost 4 bases and J 8 bases, leaving 8 bases between the germline ends. The CDR3 spans 11 residues. CDR3: CSANRPEKLFF. DNA of the CDR3: TGCAGTGCTAACAGGCCCGAAAAACTGTTTTTT.

The rearrangement uses TRBV6-2 or TRBV6-3 and TRBJ2-5; the D is unclear. CDR1 and CDR2 from the germline V gene are MNHEY and SVGEGT. The CDR3 loop spans 13 amino acids. V gave up 4 bases and J gave up 5 bases, with 11 bases separating them. CDR3 protein: CASSWALGETQYF. For the CDR3, the DNA is TGTGCCAGCAGTTGGGCCCTTGGGGAGACCCAGTACTTC.

In DNA form, the CDR3 reads TGTGCCATCAGCGATCCTATATCTGCAGGTAGCTCTGGAAACACCATATATTTT. As protein: CAISDPISAGSSGNTIYF. The V gene is TRBV10-3, the J gene TRBJ1-3; the D is unclear. V lost 6 bases and J 0 bases, leaving 21 bases between the germline ends. The CDR3 covers 18 residues. CDR1 is ENHRY and CDR2 is SYGVKD in the germline V gene.

The chain uses TRBV7-2 and TRBJ2-5; tentatively, D is TRBD2 (6 bases). Between the trimmed V and J ends, which lost 2 bases and 9 bases, there was a span of 10 bases. CDR1 and CDR2 (germline): SGHTA, FQGNSA. The CDR3 covers 12 residues. The CDR3 bases are TGTGCCAGCAGCTTATGGGGGGTGCCCCAGTACTTC. Protein: CASSLWGVPQYF.

The chain recombines TRBV7-9 with TRBJ1-6; TRBD1 aligns across 7 bases. V lost 0 bases to trimming and J lost 5 bases; unmatched junction nucleotides: 13. This CDR3 has 19 residues. Germline V lookup: CDR1 SEHNR, CDR2 FQNEAQ (reference sequence). The chain's CDR3 is CASSLAVRGSLSHNSPLHF. The CDR3, as DNA: TGTGCCAGCAGCTTAGCGGTCAGGGGGTCACTATCTCATAATTCACCCCTCCACTTT.

The chain joins TRBV19 to TRBJ1-5; TRBD1 matches at 10 bases. Germline V gene data show CDR1 as LNHDA and CDR2 as SQIVND (reference sequence). The V and J ends lost 3 bases and 4 bases, in that order; junction bases with no gene match: 3. CDR3 length: 15 amino acids. The CDR3 DNA sequence: TGTGCCAGTAGTATTGGGGGACAGGGGAATCAGCCCCAGCATTTT. It translates to CASSIGGQGNQPQHF. Complete variable domain (other parts from reference TRBV19 and TRBJ1-5): DGGITQSPKYLFRKEGQNVTLSCEQNLNHDAMYWYRQDPGQGLRLIYYSQIVNDFQKGDIAEGYSVSREKKESFPLTVTSAQKNPTAFYLCASSIGGQGNQPQHFGDGTRLSIL.